Detailed here is one TCR beta chain. This clone is a singleton in its sample. Its specific antigen is unknown. Base qualities are not at hand, and no much larger clone is one base apart. The CDR3, from cysteine to phenylalanine, totals 17 residues. Kept here is only the CDR3 DNA, which spans 51 bases and is read in frame from base 1. Library preparation was by the immunoSEQ multiplex PCR assay. The table comes from immuneACCESS by way of TCRdb, which keeps in-frame sequences with V and J called. Part of the clones is missing from these tables; in studies checked, under half for an unresolved V gene and the rest for unknown reasons. This sample is represented by about 6,600 clones; 62% of them were singletons. Around 60% of the sample belongs to the ten largest clones. To find tumor-specific TCR clonotypes, researchers sequenced baseline tumor tissue that had been collected prior to treatment. Next-generation sequencing of T-cell receptor sequences was used to monitor peripheral T-cell lymphoma patients receiving frontline treatment on a trial.

The source of the sample is a study of circulating tumor DNA in untreated peripheral T-cell lymphoma (dated by TCRdb to about 2021). Study-level results and caveats: Tumor-specific clonotypes were identified in about three quarters of patients, with identification achieved from 86% of baseline tissues and 67% of baseline serum samples.

The V and J genes are TRBV1 and TRBJ2-3; the table's D gene call, TRBD2, was not cross checked with the DNA. TRBV1 is a pseudogene. This TCR derives from a human donor with peripheral T-cell lymphoma. Material for sequencing was tumor tissue. The DNA sequence is TGCGCCAGCAGCCAAGATGTAACTAGCGGGAGGACAGATACGCAGTATTTT. Its protein is CASSQDVTSGRTDTQYF.